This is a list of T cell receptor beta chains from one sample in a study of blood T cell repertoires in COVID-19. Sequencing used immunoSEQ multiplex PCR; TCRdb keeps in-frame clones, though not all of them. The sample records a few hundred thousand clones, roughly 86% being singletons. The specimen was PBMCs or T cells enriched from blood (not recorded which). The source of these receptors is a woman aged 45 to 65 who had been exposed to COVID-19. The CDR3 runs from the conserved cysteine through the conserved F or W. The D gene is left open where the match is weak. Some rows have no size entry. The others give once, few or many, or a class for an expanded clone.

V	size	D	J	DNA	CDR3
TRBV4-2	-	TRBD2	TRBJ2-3	TGTGCCAGCAGCCCCTCACTCAGGACTAGCTACACAGATACGCAGTATTTT	CASSPSLRTSYTDTQYF
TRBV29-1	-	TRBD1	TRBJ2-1	TGCAGCGTGGGGTTAGACAGGGGCTACAATGAGCAGTTCTTC	CSVGLDRGYNEQFF
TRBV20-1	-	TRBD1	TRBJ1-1	TGCAGTGCTAGTGAACAGGGGCTTAGCACTGAAGCTTTCTTT	CSASEQGLSTEAFF
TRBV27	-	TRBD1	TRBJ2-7	TGTGCCAGCAGGCGGACAGGATCGTACGAGCAGTACTTC	CASRRTGSYEQYF
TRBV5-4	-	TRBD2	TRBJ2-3	TGTGCCAGCAGTTCACCCGGGACTAGCGGGGGGGCTGGCACAGATACGCAGTATTTT	CASSSPGTSGGAGTDTQYF
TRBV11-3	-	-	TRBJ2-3	TGTGCCAGCAGCCCCCCGGGGATTGGTACGCAGTATTTT	CASSPPGIGTQYF
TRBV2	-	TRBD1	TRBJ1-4	TGTGCCAGCAGCTCCGGGACAGGCGAAAAACTGTTTTTT	CASSSGTGEKLFF
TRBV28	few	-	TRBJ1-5	TGTGCCAGCAGTTATGGACAGTCGATTCAGCCCCAGCATTTT	CASSYGQSIQPQHF
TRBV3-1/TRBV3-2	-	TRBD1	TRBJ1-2	TGTGCCAGCAGCCAAGGCGGTGAGGGGGCTGGAGGCTACACCTTC	CASSQGGEGAGGYTF
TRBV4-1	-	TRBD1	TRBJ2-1	TGCGCCAGCAGCGAAAGTCGGTCGGGACAGGGGCTCAATGAGCAGTTCTTC	CASSESRSGQGLNEQFF
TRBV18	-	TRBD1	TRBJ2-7	TGTGCCAGCTCAGCTCTACAGGGGACCGAGCAGTACTTC	CASSALQGTEQYF
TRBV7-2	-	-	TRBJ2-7	TGTGCCAGCAGCTTAGGTCCGGGTTCGGGCTACGAGCAGTACTTC	CASSLGPGSGYEQYF
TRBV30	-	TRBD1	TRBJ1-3	TGTGCCTGGAACGATTGGGACAGCTCTGGAAACACCATATATTTT	CAWNDWDSSGNTIYF
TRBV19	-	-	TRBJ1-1	TGTGCCAGTAGTATAGATAAGGGGGTGATCAACACTGAAGCTTTCTTT	CASSIDKGVINTEAFF
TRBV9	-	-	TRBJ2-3	TGTGCCAGCAGCGCCCCGGGACACAACACAGATACGCAGTATTTT	CASSAPGHNTDTQYF
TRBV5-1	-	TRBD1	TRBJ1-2	TGCGCCAGCAGCCCGTGGGACAGCACTACCTATGGCTACACCTTC	CASSPWDSTTYGYTF
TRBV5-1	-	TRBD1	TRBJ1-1	TGCGCCAGCAGCTTGGGGGACAGACAGAACACTGAAGCTTTCTTT	CASSLGDRQNTEAFF
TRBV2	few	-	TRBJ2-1	TGTGCCAGCAGACTGGACTTACCTGGACAGAAACAGTTCTTC	CASRLDLPGQKQFF
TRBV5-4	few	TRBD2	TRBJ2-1	TGTGCCAGCAGCTTGGCCAGCGGGGCCGCCTACAATGAGCAGTTCTTC	CASSLASGAAYNEQFF
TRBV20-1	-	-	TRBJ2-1	TGCAGTGCTAGTACCCCCGCCGACCAGGGGTTCAATAGGAATGAGCAGTTCTTC	CSASTPADQGFNRNEQFF
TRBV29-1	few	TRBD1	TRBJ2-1	TGCAGCGGAGGGGACAGGGGGCAGAATGAGCAGTTCTTC	CSGGDRGQNEQFF
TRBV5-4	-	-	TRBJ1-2	TGTGCCAGCAGCACGTGGGGCAGGGCCTATGGCTACACCTTC	CASSTWGRAYGYTF
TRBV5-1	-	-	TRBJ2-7	TGCGCCAGCAGCACGGGACTGGCGGGGTACGAGCAGTACTTC	CASSTGLAGYEQYF
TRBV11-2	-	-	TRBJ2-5	TGTGCCAGCAGCCCGACTTTAATCCAAGAGACCCAGTACTTC	CASSPTLIQETQYF
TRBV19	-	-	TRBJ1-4	TGTGCCAGTAGTAACAGGGAAAAACTGTTTTTT	CASSNREKLFF
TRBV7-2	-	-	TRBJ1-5	TGTGCCAGCAGCTTAGCTGGGCAGGGAACTCAGCCCCAGCATTTT	CASSLAGQGTQPQHF
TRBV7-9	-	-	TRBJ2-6	TGTGCCAGCAGCTCTAGGGGGTCTGGGGCCAACGTCCTGACTTTC	CASSSRGSGANVLTF
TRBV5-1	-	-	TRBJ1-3	TGCGCCAGCAGCTTGGGACAGCTCAGGGACACCATATATTTT	CASSLGQLRDTIYF
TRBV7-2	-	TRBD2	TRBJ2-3	TGTGCCAGCAGCCAAACTAGCGGAAGTAGCACAGATACGCAGTATTTT	CASSQTSGSSTDTQYF
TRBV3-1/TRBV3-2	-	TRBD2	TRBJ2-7	TGTGCCAGCAGCCTACGACTAGCGGGGAACTACGAGCAGTACTTC	CASSLRLAGNYEQYF
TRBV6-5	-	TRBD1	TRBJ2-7	TGTGCCAGCAGCACCGGGACAGGGTCCTTCGAGCAGTACTTC	CASSTGTGSFEQYF
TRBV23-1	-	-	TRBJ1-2	TGCGCCAGCAGGCATTCAGCAGGGGAACCTGGCTACACCTTC	CASRHSAGEPGYTF
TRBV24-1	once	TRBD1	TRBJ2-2	TGTGCCACCAGTGATCCCGGGACAGGTTACACCGGGGAGCTGTTTTTT	CATSDPGTGYTGELFF
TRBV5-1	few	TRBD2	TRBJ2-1	TGCGCCAGCAGCGCCAAACTAGCGGGGCTTTCCAATGAGCAGTTCTTC	CASSAKLAGLSNEQFF
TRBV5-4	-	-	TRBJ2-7	TGTGCCAGCAGCGATGCCACCCGAGCCCAATCCTACGAGCAGTACTTC	CASSDATRAQSYEQYF
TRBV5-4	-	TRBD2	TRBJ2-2	TGTGCCAGCAGCTTACGTCTAGCGGGTTTGAGGGGCGGGGAGCTGTTTTTT	CASSLRLAGLRGGELFF
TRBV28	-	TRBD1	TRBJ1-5	TGTGCCAGCAGGACAGGGTATGGCAATCAGCCCCAGCATTTT	CASRTGYGNQPQHF
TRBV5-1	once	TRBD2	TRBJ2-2	TGCGCCAGCTATATTCTAGCGGGGGGGCCCTGGGGCACCGGGGAGCTGTTTTTT	CASYILAGGPWGTGELFF
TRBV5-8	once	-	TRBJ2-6	TGTGCCAGCAGCCAACAGGGTGCTGGGGCCAACGTCCTGACTTTC	CASSQQGAGANVLTF
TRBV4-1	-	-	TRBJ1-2	TGCGCCAGCAGCCAAGCCCAGGGGAATATCAATGGCTACACCTTC	CASSQAQGNINGYTF
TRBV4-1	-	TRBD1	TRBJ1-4	TGCGCCAGCAGCCAAGAGGGACAGACACCGGAAAAACTGTTTTTT	CASSQEGQTPEKLFF
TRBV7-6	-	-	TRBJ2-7	TGTGCCAGCAGCTTAGAGGTATCGGGAGTCTGGGGTGAGCAGTACTTC	CASSLEVSGVWGEQYF
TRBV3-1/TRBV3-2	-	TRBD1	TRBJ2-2	TGTGCCAGCAGCCAAGGAGGGGGCTACCGGAACACCGGGGAGCTGTTTTTT	CASSQGGGYRNTGELFF
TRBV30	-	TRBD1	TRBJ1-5	TGTGCCTGGACGGGACAGATAAGCAATCAGCCCCAGCATTTT	CAWTGQISNQPQHF
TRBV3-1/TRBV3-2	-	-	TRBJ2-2	TGTGCCAGCAGCCAAGATGGGCAGGGAGGGAACACCGGGGAGCTGTTTTTT	CASSQDGQGGNTGELFF
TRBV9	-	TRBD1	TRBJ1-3	TGTGCCAGCAGCGTGGGGGGACAGTCGTACTCTGGAAACACCATATATTTT	CASSVGGQSYSGNTIYF
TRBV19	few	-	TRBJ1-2	TGTGCGGCCCGAGGGTTGGGCTATGGCTACACCTTC	CAARGLGYGYTF
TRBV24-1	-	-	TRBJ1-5	TGTGCCACCAGTGATCCACGGGAGGCCCTTCAGCCCCAGCATTTT	CATSDPREALQPQHF
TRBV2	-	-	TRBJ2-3	TGTGCCAGCAGCCCCCTCGTGCGTGCAGATACGCAGTATTTT	CASSPLVRADTQYF
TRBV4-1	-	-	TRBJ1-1	TGCGCCAGCAGCCAAGATATCGGGTCGAACACTGAAGCTTTCTTT	CASSQDIGSNTEAFF
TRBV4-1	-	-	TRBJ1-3	TGCGCCAGCAGCCAGAGCATAGCGGCAGGAAACACCATATATTTT	CASSQSIAAGNTIYF
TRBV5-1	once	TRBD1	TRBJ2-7	TGCGCCAGCAGCTGGGGGACAGCAGCCTACGAGCAGTACTTC	CASSWGTAAYEQYF